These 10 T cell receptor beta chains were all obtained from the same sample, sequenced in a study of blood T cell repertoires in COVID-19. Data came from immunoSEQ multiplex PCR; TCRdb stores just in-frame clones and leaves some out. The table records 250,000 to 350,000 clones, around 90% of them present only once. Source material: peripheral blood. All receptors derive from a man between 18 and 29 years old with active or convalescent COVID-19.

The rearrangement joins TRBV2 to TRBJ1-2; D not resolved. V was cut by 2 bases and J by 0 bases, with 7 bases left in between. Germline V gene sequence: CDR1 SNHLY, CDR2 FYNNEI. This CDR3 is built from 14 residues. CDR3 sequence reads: CASSETAANYGYTF. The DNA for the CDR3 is TGTGCCAGCAGTGAAACAGCAGCTAACTATGGCTACACCTTC. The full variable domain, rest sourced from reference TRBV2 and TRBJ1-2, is EPEVTQTPSHQVTQMGQEVILRCVPISNHLYFYWYRQILGQKVEFLVSFYNNEISEKSEIFDDQFSVERPDGSNFTLKIRSTKLEDSAMYFCASSETAANYGYTFGSGTRLTVV.

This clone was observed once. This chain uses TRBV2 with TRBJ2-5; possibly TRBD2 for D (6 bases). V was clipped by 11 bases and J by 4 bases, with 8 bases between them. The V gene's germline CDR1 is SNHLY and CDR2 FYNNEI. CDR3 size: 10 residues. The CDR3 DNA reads TGTGCCGGGGGAGGAGAGACCCAGTACTTC. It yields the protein CAGGGETQYF.

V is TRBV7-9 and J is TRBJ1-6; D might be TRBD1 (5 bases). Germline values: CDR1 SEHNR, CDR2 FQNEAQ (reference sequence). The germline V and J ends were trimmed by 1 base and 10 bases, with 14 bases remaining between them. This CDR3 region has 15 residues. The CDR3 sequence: CASSLGGLRGSPLHF. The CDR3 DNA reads TGTGCCAGCAGCTTAGGTGGCCTCCGGGGGTCACCCCTCCACTTT.

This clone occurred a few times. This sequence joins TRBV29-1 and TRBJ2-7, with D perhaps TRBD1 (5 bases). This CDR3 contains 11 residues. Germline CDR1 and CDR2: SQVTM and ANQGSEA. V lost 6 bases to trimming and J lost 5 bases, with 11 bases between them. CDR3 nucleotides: TGCAGCGTAGACAAGGGGAACGAGCAGTACTTC. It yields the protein CSVDKGNEQYF.

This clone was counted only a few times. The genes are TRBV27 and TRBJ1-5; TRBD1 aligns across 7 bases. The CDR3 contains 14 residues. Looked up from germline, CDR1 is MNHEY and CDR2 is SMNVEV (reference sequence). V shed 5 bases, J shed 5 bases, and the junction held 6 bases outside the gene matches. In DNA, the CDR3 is TGTGCCAGCAGTCCGACCAGGGGGTATCAGCCCCAGCATTTT. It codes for CASSPTRGYQPQHF.

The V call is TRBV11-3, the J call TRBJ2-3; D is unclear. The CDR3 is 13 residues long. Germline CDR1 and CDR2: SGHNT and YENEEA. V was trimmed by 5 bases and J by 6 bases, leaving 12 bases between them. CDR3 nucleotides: TGTGCCAGCAGCCCCGGTCGATTGGATACGCAGTATTTT. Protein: CASSPGRLDTQYF. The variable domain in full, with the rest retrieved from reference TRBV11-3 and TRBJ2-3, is EAGVVQSPRYKIIEKKQPVAFWCNPISGHNTLYWYLQNLGQGPELLIRYENEEAVDDSQLPKDRFSAERLKGVDSTLKIQPAELGDSAVYLCASSPGRLDTQYFGPGTRLTVL.

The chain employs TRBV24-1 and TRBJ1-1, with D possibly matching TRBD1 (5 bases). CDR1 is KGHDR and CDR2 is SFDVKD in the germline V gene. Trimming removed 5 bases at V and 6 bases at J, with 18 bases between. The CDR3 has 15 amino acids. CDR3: CATSGLLGDLAEAFF. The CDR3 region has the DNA TGTGCCACCAGTGGCCTATTAGGGGATCTCGCTGAAGCTTTCTTT.

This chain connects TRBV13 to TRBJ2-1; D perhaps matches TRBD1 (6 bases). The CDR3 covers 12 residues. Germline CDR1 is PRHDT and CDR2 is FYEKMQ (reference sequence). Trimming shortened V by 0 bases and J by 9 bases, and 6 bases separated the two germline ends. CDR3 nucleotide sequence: TGTGCCAGCAGCTTAGGCAGGGGTGAGCAGTTCTTC. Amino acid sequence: CASSLGRGEQFF.

The CDR3: CASDPREGLEKLFF. CDR3 DNA sequence: TGTGCCAGCGACCCCCGGGAAGGTCTGGAAAAACTGTTTTTT. The chain uses TRBV2 and TRBJ1-4, with no clear D. V dropped 8 bases and J dropped 8 bases, with 18 bases sitting between them. Germline V gene sequence: CDR1 SNHLY, CDR2 FYNNEI. The CDR3 is 14 residues long.

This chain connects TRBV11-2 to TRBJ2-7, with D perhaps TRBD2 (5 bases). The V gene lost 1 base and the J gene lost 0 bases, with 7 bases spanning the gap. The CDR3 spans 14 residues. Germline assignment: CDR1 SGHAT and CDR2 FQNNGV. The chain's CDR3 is CASSLGTSSYEQYF. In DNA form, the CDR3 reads TGTGCCAGCAGCTTAGGGACTTCCTCCTACGAGCAGTACTTC.